A single T cell receptor beta chain is shown here with its context. Each single cDNA molecule received a unique molecular identifier. One entry per CDR3 protein, called by TCRdb with MiXCR from the 5' RACE reads. The sample records about 52,000 distinct CDR3 sequences, under 7.5% being singletons. The data were taken from a study of early T cells in non-severe SARS-CoV-2 infection. The sample comprised whole blood. The receptor comes from an adult who was a healthcare worker with PCR-confirmed SARS-CoV-2 infection or an uninfected control (not recorded which).

The CDR3 protein is CASSSGQTGRDEQFF. For the CDR3, the DNA is TGTGCCAGCAGCTCGGGACAGACTGGTAGGGATGAGCAGTTCTTC. The rearrangement uses TRBV7-3 and TRBJ2-1; the match to TRBD1 covers 7 bases. The CDR3 runs 15 residues. The trim removed 4 bases at V and 8 bases at J, leaving 11 bases unmatched. Germline V gene data show CDR1 as SGHTA and CDR2 as FQGTGA.